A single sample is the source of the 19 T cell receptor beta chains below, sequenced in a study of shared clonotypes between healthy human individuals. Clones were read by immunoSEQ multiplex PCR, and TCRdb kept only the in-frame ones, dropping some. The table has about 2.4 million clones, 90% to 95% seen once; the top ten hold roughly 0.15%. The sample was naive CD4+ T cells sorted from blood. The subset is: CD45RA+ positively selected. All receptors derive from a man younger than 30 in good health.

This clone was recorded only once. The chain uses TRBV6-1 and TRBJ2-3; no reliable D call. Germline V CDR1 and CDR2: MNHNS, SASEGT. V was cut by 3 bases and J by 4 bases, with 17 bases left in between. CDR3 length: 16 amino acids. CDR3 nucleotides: TGTGCCAGCAGTGAGGGGTACTCCCGCTTCGCAGATACGCAGTATTTT. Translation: CASSEGYSRFADTQYF.

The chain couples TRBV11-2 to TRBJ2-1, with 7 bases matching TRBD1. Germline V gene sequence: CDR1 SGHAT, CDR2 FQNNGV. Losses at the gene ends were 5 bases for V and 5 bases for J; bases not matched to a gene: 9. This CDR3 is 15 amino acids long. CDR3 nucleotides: TGTGCCAGCAGCAAAATCCCGGGACAGAACAATGAGCAGTTCTTC. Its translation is CASSKIPGQNNEQFF.

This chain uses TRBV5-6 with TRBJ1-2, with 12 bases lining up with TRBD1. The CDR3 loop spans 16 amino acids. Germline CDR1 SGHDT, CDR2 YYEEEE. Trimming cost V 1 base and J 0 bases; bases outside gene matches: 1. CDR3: CASSLRDRGPNYGYTF. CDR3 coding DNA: TGTGCCAGCAGCTTGAGGGACAGGGGGCCTAACTATGGCTACACCTTC.

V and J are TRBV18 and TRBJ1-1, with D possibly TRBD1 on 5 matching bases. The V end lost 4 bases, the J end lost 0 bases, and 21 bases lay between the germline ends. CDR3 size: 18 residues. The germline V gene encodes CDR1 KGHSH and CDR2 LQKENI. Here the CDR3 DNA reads TGTGCCAGCTCACGCTCCATACAAGGTGGGGACGTGAACACTGAAGCTTTCTTT. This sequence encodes CASSRSIQGGDVNTEAFF.

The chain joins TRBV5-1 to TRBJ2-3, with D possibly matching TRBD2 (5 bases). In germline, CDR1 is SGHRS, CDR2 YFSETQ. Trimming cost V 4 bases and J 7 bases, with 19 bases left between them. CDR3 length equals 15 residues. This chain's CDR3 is CASSHTSGTRNTQYF. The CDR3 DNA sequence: TGCGCCAGCAGCCATACTAGTGGTACAAGAAATACGCAGTATTTT.

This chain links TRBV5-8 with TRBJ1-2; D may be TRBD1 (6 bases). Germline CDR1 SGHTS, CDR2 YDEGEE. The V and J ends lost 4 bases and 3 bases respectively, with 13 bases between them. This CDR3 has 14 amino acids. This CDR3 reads CASSRSGQYYGYTF. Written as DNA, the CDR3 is TGTGCCAGCAGCCGCTCCGGACAGTACTATGGCTACACCTTC.

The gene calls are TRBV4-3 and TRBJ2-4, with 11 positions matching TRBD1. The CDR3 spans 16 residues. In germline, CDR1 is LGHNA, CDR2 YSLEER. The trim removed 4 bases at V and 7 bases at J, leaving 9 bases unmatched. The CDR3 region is CASSLGRTGGRNIQYF. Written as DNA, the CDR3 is TGCGCCAGCAGCCTCGGAAGGACAGGGGGCAGGAACATTCAGTACTTC.

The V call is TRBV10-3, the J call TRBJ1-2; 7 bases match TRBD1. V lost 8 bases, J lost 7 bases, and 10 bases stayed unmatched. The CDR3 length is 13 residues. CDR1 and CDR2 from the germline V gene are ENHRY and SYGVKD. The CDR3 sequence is CAIGDGTALGYTF. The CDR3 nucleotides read TGTGCCATCGGAGATGGGACAGCCCTTGGCTACACCTTC.

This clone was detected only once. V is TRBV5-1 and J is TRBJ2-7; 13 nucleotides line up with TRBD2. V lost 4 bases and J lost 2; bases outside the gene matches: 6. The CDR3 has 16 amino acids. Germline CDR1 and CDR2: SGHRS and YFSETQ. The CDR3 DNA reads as TGCGCCAGCAGCGCCGGGACTAGCGGGGCGGCCTACGAGCAGTACTTC. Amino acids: CASSAGTSGAAYEQYF. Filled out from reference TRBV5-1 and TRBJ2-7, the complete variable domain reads KAGVTQTPRYLIKTRGQQVTLSCSPISGHRSVSWYQQTPGQGLQFLFEYFSETQRNKGNFPGRFSGRQFSNSRSEMNVSTLELGDSALYLCASSAGTSGAAYEQYFGPGTRLTVT.

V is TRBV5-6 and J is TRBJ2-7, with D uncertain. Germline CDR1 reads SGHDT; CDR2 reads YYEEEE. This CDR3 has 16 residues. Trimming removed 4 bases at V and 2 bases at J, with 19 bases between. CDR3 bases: TGTGCCAGCAGCAGTGCCGGGCCTCGGATAACCTACGAGCAGTACTTC. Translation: CASSSAGPRITYEQYF.

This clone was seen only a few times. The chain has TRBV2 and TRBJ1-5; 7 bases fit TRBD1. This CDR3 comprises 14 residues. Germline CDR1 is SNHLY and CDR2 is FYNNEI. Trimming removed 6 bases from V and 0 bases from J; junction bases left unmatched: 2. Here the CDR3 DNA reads TGTGCCAGCAGCGGGACAGATAGCAATCAGCCCCAGCATTTT. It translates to CASSGTDSNQPQHF.

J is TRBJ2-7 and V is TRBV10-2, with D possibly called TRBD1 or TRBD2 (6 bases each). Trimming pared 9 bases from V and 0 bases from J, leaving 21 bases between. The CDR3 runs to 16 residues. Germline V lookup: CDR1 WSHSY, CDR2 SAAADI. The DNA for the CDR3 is TGCGCCAGTAGAAGAAGAGGGGGGACCTTCTCCTACGAGCAGTACTTC. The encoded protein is CASRRRGGTFSYEQYF.

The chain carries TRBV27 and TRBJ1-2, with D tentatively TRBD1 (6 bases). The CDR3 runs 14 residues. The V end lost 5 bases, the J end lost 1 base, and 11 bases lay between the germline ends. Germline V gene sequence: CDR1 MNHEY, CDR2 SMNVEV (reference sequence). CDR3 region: CASSPRGGNYGYTF. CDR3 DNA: TGTGCCAGCAGTCCCCGAGGGGGTAACTATGGCTACACCTTC.

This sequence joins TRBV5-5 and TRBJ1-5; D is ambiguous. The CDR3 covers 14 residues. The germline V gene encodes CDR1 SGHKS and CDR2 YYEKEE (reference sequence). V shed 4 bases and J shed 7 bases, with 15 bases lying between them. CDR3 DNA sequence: TGTGCCAGCAGCCCACGTGTAGGCGAGCAGCCCCAGCATTTT. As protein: CASSPRVGEQPQHF.

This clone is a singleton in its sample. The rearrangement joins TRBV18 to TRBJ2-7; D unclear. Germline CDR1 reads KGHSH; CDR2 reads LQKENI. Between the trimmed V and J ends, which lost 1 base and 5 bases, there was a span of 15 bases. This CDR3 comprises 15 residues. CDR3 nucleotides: TGTGCCAGCTCACCACTCCCTTCGACCGCCAACGAGCAGTACTTC. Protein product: CASSPLPSTANEQYF.

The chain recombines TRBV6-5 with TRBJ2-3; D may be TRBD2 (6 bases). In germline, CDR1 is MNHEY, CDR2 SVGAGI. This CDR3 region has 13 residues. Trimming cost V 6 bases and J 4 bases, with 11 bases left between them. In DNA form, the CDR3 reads TGTGCCAGCAGGCTGGAGGGAGCAGATACGCAGTATTTT. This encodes CASRLEGADTQYF.

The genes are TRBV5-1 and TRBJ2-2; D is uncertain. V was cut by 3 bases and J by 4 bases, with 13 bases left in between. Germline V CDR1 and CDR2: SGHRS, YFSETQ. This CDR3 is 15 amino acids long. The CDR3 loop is CASSSGLLGTGELFF. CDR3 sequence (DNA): TGCGCCAGCAGCTCCGGGCTCCTGGGCACCGGGGAGCTGTTTTTT.

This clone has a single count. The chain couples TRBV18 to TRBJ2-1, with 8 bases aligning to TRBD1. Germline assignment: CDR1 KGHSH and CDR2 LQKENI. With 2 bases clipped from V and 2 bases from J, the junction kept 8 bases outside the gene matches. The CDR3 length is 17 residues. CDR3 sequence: CASSPFFETGAYNEQFF. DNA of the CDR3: TGTGCCAGCTCACCATTTTTCGAGACAGGGGCCTACAATGAGCAGTTCTTC.

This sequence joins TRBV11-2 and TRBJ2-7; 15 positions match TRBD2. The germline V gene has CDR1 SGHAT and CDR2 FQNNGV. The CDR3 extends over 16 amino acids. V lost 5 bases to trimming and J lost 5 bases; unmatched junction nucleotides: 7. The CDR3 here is CASSPGLAGGHNEQYF. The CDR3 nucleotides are TGTGCCAGCAGCCCAGGACTAGCGGGGGGGCATAACGAGCAGTACTTC.